The 9 T cell receptor beta chains presented below share a single source sample, sequenced in a study of regulatory T cells in long-lasting Graves disease. The time point was: persistent/refractory GD, antithyroid drugs over 5 years with positive TRAb. There was RNA extracted from PBMCs, and the TCR library was made from it. Construction of TCR beta libraries relied on iRepertoire HTBI primers and on Arm-PCR targeting CDR3 regions. MiXCR was run by TCRdb on the multiplex PCR reads, yielding one entry per CDR3 protein. The table has under 450,000 distinct CDR3 sequences, about 25% seen once. Material: peripheral blood mononuclear cells (PBMCs), obtained when the disease was refractory, from a patient treated with antithyroid drugs. The receptors here all came from a female donor with Graves disease.

This clonotype was picked up many times. This chain connects TRBV20-1 to TRBJ2-7; D may match TRBD1 or TRBD2 (5 bases each). Germline V gene sequence: CDR1 DFQATT, CDR2 SNEGSKA (reference sequence). The CDR3 totals 12 residues. Trimming stripped 5 bases from V and 5 bases from J, with 13 bases between. The DNA for the CDR3 is TGCAGTGCTGCTCCCGGGACCCACGAGCAGTACTTC. Translated: CSAAPGTHEQYF.

The CDR3 spells CAWSHPGTGGFYEQYF. The CDR3 DNA is TGTGCCTGGAGTCACCCCGGGACAGGGGGATTCTACGAGCAGTACTTC. This chain connects TRBV30 to TRBJ2-7, with 11 positions matching TRBD1. Germline V gives CDR1 GTSNPN, CDR2 SVGIG (reference sequence). Unmatched junction bases numbered 9, after V lost 2 bases and J lost 3 bases. CDR3 length: 16 amino acids.

The sample holds a few counts of this clonotype. This chain connects TRBV20-1 to TRBJ2-3, with 13 bases lining up with TRBD2. V was clipped by 6 bases and J by 4 bases; unmatched bases: 7. The CDR3 sequence is 15 residues long. Per the germline V gene, CDR1 is DFQATT and CDR2 is SNEGSKA (reference sequence). The CDR3 DNA is TGCAGTGCGGATTGGACTAGCGGGAGTCCAGATACGCAGTATTTT. This sequence encodes CSADWTSGSPDTQYF.

This clonotype was seen only a few times. V usage is TRBV9 and J usage is TRBJ2-7, with D perhaps TRBD2 (7 bases). V was pared by 0 bases and J by 2 bases, with 12 bases between. The CDR3 sequence is 15 residues long. Germline-derived CDR1 and CDR2 are SGDLS and YYNGEE. The CDR3 reads CASSVVGEGAYEQYF. The CDR3 DNA sequence: TGTGCCAGCAGCGTAGTTGGGGAGGGGGCCTACGAGCAGTACTTC.

This chain links TRBV7-2 with TRBJ2-4; 10 nucleotides line up with TRBD2. CDR1 is SGHTA and CDR2 is FQGNSA in the germline V gene. CDR3 size: 21 residues. The ends lost 3 bases at V and 1 base at J; junction bases unmatched: 18. CDR3 DNA: TGTGCCAGCAGCTTGTGGGGTGATGGAAGCGGGAGGGCCGGTGCCAAAAACATTCAGTACTTC. This codes for CASSLWGDGSGRAGAKNIQYF.

This rearrangement joins TRBV6-5 to TRBJ1-1; tentative D call: TRBD1 (6 bases). Germline V lookup: CDR1 MNHEY, CDR2 SVGAGI. The CDR3 sequence is 14 residues long. V was shortened by 2 bases and J by 1 base, with 8 bases between the two germline ends. The CDR3 nucleotides read TGTGCCAGCAGTTACGGACAGAAGAACACTGAAGCTTTCTTT. It encodes CASSYGQKNTEAFF.

This clonotype was picked up a small number of times. V and J are TRBV6-2 or TRBV6-3 and TRBJ2-7; maybe TRBD1 (6 bases). CDR3 size: 13 residues. The germline CDR1 and CDR2 sequences are MNHEY and SVGEGT. V lost 1 base and J lost 7, with 11 bases in between. In DNA form, the CDR3 reads TGTGCCAGCAGTTACTTCAGGGGTGGGGAGCAGTACTTC. Its translation: CASSYFRGGEQYF.

The chain uses TRBV10-3 and TRBJ1-1; 7 bases align to TRBD1. The CDR3 totals 15 residues. Germline trimming cut 3 bases from V and 3 bases from J; bases unmatched to any gene: 7. The germline gives CDR1 ENHRY, CDR2 SYGVKD. The CDR3 DNA sequence: TGTGCCATCAGTGATCCCGACAGGGCCCACACTGAAGCTTTCTTT. Its protein product is CAISDPDRAHTEAFF.

V is TRBV19 and J is TRBJ2-7; unclear D gene. V shed 3 bases and J shed 5 bases, with 11 bases lying between them. This CDR3 has 13 residues. Germline-derived CDR1 and CDR2 are LNHDA and SQIVND (reference sequence). The CDR3: CASSMGFLDEQYF. CDR3 nucleotide sequence: TGTGCCAGTAGTATGGGGTTCTTGGACGAGCAGTACTTC. The variable domain in full, completed from reference TRBV19 and TRBJ2-7, reads DGGITQSPKYLFRKEGQNVTLSCEQNLNHDAMYWYRQDPGQGLRLIYYSQIVNDFQKGDIAEGYSVSREKKESFPLTVTSAQKNPTAFYLCASSMGFLDEQYFGPGTRLTVT.